The rows below give T cell receptor beta chains drawn from one sample of a study of graft-versus-host responses after intestinal transplantation. The method was immunoSEQ multiplex PCR; TCRdb's version includes in-frame clones alone and lacks a portion of them. This sample has about 99,000 clones; roughly 93% occur once, and the top ten carry more than 0.9%. Their specific antigens are unknown. Sequencing used unstimulated CD8+ T cells sorted from spleen or lymph node cells, obtained before intestinal transplant. All receptors derive from a human donor who received an intestinal transplant. Both conserved end residues are part of each CDR3. The D gene is left open where the match is weak. Some rows mark clone size as missing; the rest say once, few, many or name a class of expanded clone.

clone_size j_call d_call v_call cdr3_aa
. TRBJ2-7 . TRBV27 CASSSRQTYEQYF
. TRBJ2-1 TRBD2 TRBV5-5 CASSPRGLAGGKEFF
. TRBJ2-7 . TRBV4-1 CASSQPQVAMYEQYF
. TRBJ2-7 TRBD2 TRBV4-2 CASSHRGGYEQYF
. TRBJ1-5 . TRBV7-6 CASSPEGNQPQHF
. TRBJ2-2 . TRBV29-1 CSGLGGTGELFF
. TRBJ1-4 TRBD1 TRBV6-1 CASRTGFSTNEKLFF
few TRBJ1-2 TRBD1 TRBV7-9 CASSSQTGGIWGYTF
. TRBJ1-1 . TRBV6-1 CASSRDVANTEAFF
. TRBJ2-1 . TRBV5-6 CASSLGVSSSEQFF
. TRBJ1-2 . TRBV11-2 CASSPWIPPNYGYTF
. TRBJ2-2 . TRBV27 CASSLEAGLNTGELFF
few TRBJ1-6 . TRBV7-9 CASSLEQHHSYNSPLHF
. TRBJ2-1 . TRBV5-4 CASTGSSYNEQFF
. TRBJ1-2 TRBD1 TRBV5-4 CASSGGQIYGYTF
. TRBJ2-5 TRBD2 TRBV6-1 CASSEVAGAVGETQYF
. TRBJ2-3 TRBD2 TRBV4-2 CASSQDGLAGTGDTQYF
. TRBJ1-1 TRBD1 TRBV15 CATSKTGGNTEAFF
. TRBJ2-1 . TRBV10-3 CAISDPGWGAVYNEQFF
. TRBJ1-2 TRBD1 TRBV11-2 CASSFKGTEYYGYTF
. TRBJ2-7 . TRBV27 CASSSGLPTYEQYF
. TRBJ1-2 TRBD1 TRBV7-9 CASSLGDSLGYTF
. TRBJ2-5 . TRBV10-3 CAISEGDIVQETQYF
. . . TRBV4-1 CASSQGMGHEQYF
. TRBJ1-1 . TRBV19 CASSIDTANTEAFF
. TRBJ2-1 TRBD2 TRBV6-5 CASMAGTSSYNEQFF
. TRBJ2-1 . TRBV10-2 CASGGTEQFF
. TRBJ1-2 . TRBV27 CASSLSPGTASYGYTF
. TRBJ2-2 . TRBV10-1 CASRRGGAPPGELFF
once TRBJ2-7 TRBD1 TRBV6-5 CASSGRDSQYEQYF
. TRBJ1-2 . TRBV2 CASGPGDGYTF
. TRBJ2-1 . TRBV9 CASGPRDEQFF
. TRBJ2-2 . TRBV6-4 CASSLDTAERAGELFF
. TRBJ1-1 . TRBV11-3 CASSSIGENTEAFF
. TRBJ2-5 TRBD1 TRBV5-6 CAGSGQGEETQYF
. TRBJ1-6 TRBD1 TRBV15 CATSGPGQGHSPLHF
. TRBJ1-2 TRBD1 TRBV2 CASSEYRGDGYTF
. TRBJ2-5 . TRBV6-1 CASSPPLMDQETQYF
. TRBJ2-5 TRBD1 TRBV6-4 CASSVPGQQETQYF
. TRBJ2-2 TRBD2 TRBV27 CASSFYAGGNTGELFF
. TRBJ2-1 . TRBV6-1 CASSEAGTSARTQFF